The 30 T cell receptor beta chains in this list originate from one sample, sequenced in a study of cytomegalovirus exposure and HLA in healthy donors. 13 Jbeta primers and 60 Vbeta primers were used for the PCR. Produced via immunoSEQ multiplex PCR; TCRdb's table is partial and in-frame only. The sample includes around 64,000 clones, roughly 66% of them seen just once. The material sequenced was PBMCs. These receptors all stem from a woman aged 50 to 60 in good health and CMV-seronegative.

The chain has TRBV2 and TRBJ1-3; possible D gene TRBD1, 5 bases. This CDR3 region has 12 residues. In germline, CDR1 is SNHLY, CDR2 FYNNEI. V gave up 6 bases and J gave up 2 bases, with 5 bases separating them. CDR3 DNA sequence: TGTGCCAGCAGAGGGGCTGGAAACACCATATATTTT. Amino acid sequence: CASRGAGNTIYF.

This clone was detected once. The chain combines TRBV6-5 with TRBJ1-1, with TRBD1 matching over 10 bases. V shed 6 bases and J 3 bases; nucleotides not matched to a gene: 7. The germline CDR1 and CDR2 sequences are MNHEY and SVGAGI. The CDR3 length is 15 residues. Here the CDR3 DNA reads TGTGCCAGCAGCAGACCGGGACAGGGGTACACTGAAGCTTTCTTT. It translates to CASSRPGQGYTEAFF.

Here the CDR3 DNA reads TGTGCCAGCAGTTGGGGACAGGGGGCAGGCAATCAGCCCCAGCATTTT. This encodes CASSWGQGAGNQPQHF. The J gene is TRBJ1-5, the V gene TRBV6-6; 12 positions agree with TRBD1. The CDR3 length is 16 residues. With 4 bases clipped from V and 2 bases from J, the junction kept 3 bases outside the gene matches. Per germline, CDR1 MNHNY and CDR2 SVGAGI (reference sequence).

V gene TRBV18 combines with J gene TRBJ1-5; TRBD1 agrees at 11 bases. The CDR3 sequence is 16 residues long. J gave up 3 bases and V 0 bases, and 1 base lay outside the gene matches. Germline V CDR1 and CDR2: KGHSH, LQKENI. The CDR3, as DNA: TGTGCCAGCTCACCACCGGGACAGGGGGTCAATCAGCCCCAGCATTTT. Amino acids: CASSPPGQGVNQPQHF.

The V gene is TRBV29-1, the J gene TRBJ2-3, with D maybe TRBD1 (7 bases). The germline V and J ends were trimmed by 3 bases and 2 bases, with 12 bases remaining between them. CDR1 is SQVTM, CDR2 ANQGSEA, per germline. This CDR3 comprises 14 residues. The CDR3 DNA is TGCAGCGTTGATCCAGGGGGGTCCACAGATACGCAGTATTTT. It specifies CSVDPGGSTDTQYF.

The chain recombines TRBV19 with TRBJ1-1; possible D gene TRBD1, 6 bases. Germline CDR1 reads LNHDA; CDR2 reads SQIVND (reference sequence). The CDR3 extends over 12 amino acids. V lost 9 bases, J lost 7 bases, and 15 bases lay in between. The CDR3 sequence: CASKLGQSEAFF. DNA for the CDR3: TGTGCCAGCAAGCTCGGACAGAGTGAAGCTTTCTTT.

The V and J genes are TRBV30 and TRBJ2-7, with 10 bases fitting TRBD2. The CDR3 is 15 residues long. V lost 0 bases to trimming and J lost 2 bases; unmatched junction nucleotides: 4. CDR1 is GTSNPN and CDR2 is SVGIG in the germline V gene (reference sequence). This CDR3 is CAWSVLAGGPYEQYF. The CDR3 DNA reads TGTGCCTGGAGTGTGTTAGCGGGAGGTCCCTACGAGCAGTACTTC.

The chain is built from TRBV7-9 and TRBJ1-2; D remains unclear. This CDR3 spans 14 amino acids. The germline gives CDR1 SEHNR, CDR2 FQNEAQ (reference sequence). The CDR3 here is CSIDLGGIGYGYTF. The CDR3 DNA reads TGTTCCATCGACCTGGGAGGTATAGGCTATGGCTACACCTTC.

The J gene is TRBJ2-7, the V gene TRBV27; D is unresolved. The V gene's germline CDR1 is MNHEY and CDR2 SMNVEV (reference sequence). The V and J ends lost 6 bases and 7 bases respectively, with 19 bases between them. This CDR3 is 14 amino acids long. The CDR3 spells CASSNLAGSREQYF. In nucleotides, the CDR3 is TGTGCCAGCAGCAATTTAGCCGGGTCGCGGGAGCAGTACTTC.

The chain joins TRBV13 to TRBJ2-7; TRBD1 aligns across 7 bases. Trimming at V came to 5 bases and at J to 3 bases, leaving 4 bases not matched to a gene. This CDR3 comprises 13 residues. Per germline, CDR1 PRHDT and CDR2 FYEKMQ (reference sequence). The CDR3: CASSARGSYEQYF. The CDR3 DNA reads as TGTGCCAGCAGCGCCAGGGGGAGCTACGAGCAGTACTTC.

The chain uses TRBV5-6 and TRBJ2-2, with D tentatively TRBD1 (6 bases). Trimming removed 2 bases at V and 1 base at J, with 6 bases between. CDR3 size: 14 residues. The germline CDR1 and CDR2 sequences are SGHDT and YYEEEE. In nucleotides, the CDR3 is TGTGCCAGCAGCTTACAGGGGAACACCGGGGAGCTGTTTTTT. This gives the protein CASSLQGNTGELFF.

This chain joins TRBV5-1 and TRBJ2-3; tentatively, D is TRBD1 (6 bases). There are 16 residues in the CDR3. Per germline, CDR1 SGHRS and CDR2 YFSETQ. Trimming pared 0 bases from V and 4 bases from J, leaving 15 bases between. CDR3 residues: CASSLDGGAVSDTQYF. In DNA, the CDR3 is TGCGCCAGCAGCTTGGATGGGGGCGCAGTCTCAGATACGCAGTATTTT. Using reference TRBV5-1 and TRBJ2-3 for the parts outside the CDR3, the full variable domain is KAGVTQTPRYLIKTRGQQVTLSCSPISGHRSVSWYQQTPGQGLQFLFEYFSETQRNKGNFPGRFSGRQFSNSRSEMNVSTLELGDSALYLCASSLDGGAVSDTQYFGPGTRLTVL.

The gene calls are TRBV15 and TRBJ1-4, with a weak D call TRBD1 (5 bases). V was pared by 2 bases and J by 8 bases, with 15 bases between. The CDR3 has 15 residues. Germline V gene data show CDR1 as LNHNV and CDR2 as YYDKDF (reference sequence). CDR3 region: CATSRIIGVGEKLFF. The CDR3 DNA reads as TGTGCCACCAGCAGAATCATAGGGGTTGGGGAAAAACTGTTTTTT.

The chain carries TRBV19 and TRBJ2-1, with TRBD2 identical over 9 bases. The V gene's germline CDR1 is LNHDA and CDR2 SQIVND (reference sequence). The CDR3 length is 15 residues. V lost 4 bases, J lost 2 bases, and 3 bases stayed unmatched. The CDR3 here is CASSSSGGTYNEQFF. In DNA form, the CDR3 reads TGTGCCAGTAGTAGCAGCGGGGGGACCTACAATGAGCAGTTCTTC.

This clone was found a few times. The chain carries TRBV5-5 and TRBJ1-1; D is possibly TRBD1 (6 bases). The V and J ends lost 4 bases and 2 bases respectively, with 12 bases between them. CDR1 is SGHKS, CDR2 YYEKEE, per germline (reference sequence). This CDR3 region has 14 residues. The CDR3 loop is CASSPTGFNTEAFF. The CDR3 DNA is TGTGCCAGCAGCCCGACAGGATTCAACACTGAAGCTTTCTTT.

This clone was detected only once. The chain uses TRBV6-6 and TRBJ2-5, with 7 bases matching TRBD1. The CDR3 is made up of 16 amino acids. The V gene end was trimmed by 5 bases and the J gene end by 5 bases; junction bases not matched to a gene: 14. Looked up from germline, CDR1 is MNHNY and CDR2 is SVGAGI (reference sequence). The CDR3 region has the DNA TGTGCCAGCAGTGCCACACTCCTGGACAGGACGGAGACCCAGTACTTC. Translation: CASSATLLDRTETQYF.

The rearrangement links TRBV10-3 to TRBJ2-1; 13 bases are a match to TRBD2. CDR1 and CDR2 (germline): ENHRY, SYGVKD. The CDR3 runs to 15 residues. Trimming cost V 11 bases and J 6 bases; bases outside gene matches: 10. Here the CDR3 DNA reads TGTGCCTCCCGGACTAGCGGGAGTTTAGGCAATGAGCAGTTCTTC. Amino acids: CASRTSGSLGNEQFF.

V gene TRBV4-1 combines with J gene TRBJ2-3; D possibly corresponds to TRBD2 (6 bases). Trimming left V 4 bases short and J 6 bases short, with 23 bases between. This CDR3 has 17 residues. Germline loops: CDR1 MGHRA, CDR2 YSYEKL. CDR3 region: CASSPKLVRERTDTQYF. The CDR3 bases are TGCGCCAGCAGCCCCAAACTGGTACGGGAGAGGACGGATACGCAGTATTTT.

The chain joins TRBV7-9 to TRBJ1-4, with D tentatively TRBD1 (6 bases). Looked up from germline, CDR1 is SEHNR and CDR2 is FQNEAQ (reference sequence). There are 14 residues in the CDR3. The V gene lost 6 bases and the J gene lost 2 bases, with 10 bases spanning the gap. CDR3 DNA: TGTGCCAGCAGTCCAGGGGCTACTAATGAAAAACTGTTTTTT. Protein sequence: CASSPGATNEKLFF.

The chain is built from TRBV4-1 and TRBJ2-5, with 8 bases that match TRBD1. The CDR3 covers 17 residues. From germline, CDR1 is MGHRA and CDR2 YSYEKL. V trimming: 0 bases; J trimming: 4 bases; junction bases outside the gene matches: 10. The CDR3 reads CASSQEGQGAHVETQYF. The CDR3 DNA follows: TGCGCCAGCAGCCAAGAAGGACAGGGTGCGCACGTAGAGACCCAGTACTTC.

The chain uses TRBV2 and TRBJ1-1, with unresolved D. The germline V gene has CDR1 SNHLY and CDR2 FYNNEI. This CDR3 is 13 amino acids long. Trimming cost V 7 bases and J 1 base, with 10 bases left between them. The chain's CDR3 is CASTPEANTEAFF. CDR3 nucleotide sequence: TGTGCCAGCACCCCTGAGGCGAACACTGAAGCTTTCTTT.

The V call is TRBV27, the J call TRBJ2-1; 10 positions agree with TRBD1. Germline V gives CDR1 MNHEY, CDR2 SMNVEV (reference sequence). The V gene end was trimmed by 5 bases and the J gene end by 2 bases; junction bases not matched to a gene: 0. The CDR3 totals 14 residues. The CDR3 protein is CASSGQGAYNEQFF. As DNA, the CDR3 is TGTGCCAGCAGTGGACAGGGGGCCTACAATGAGCAGTTCTTC.

This chain connects TRBV9 to TRBJ2-1; D may be TRBD2 (6 bases). From germline, CDR1 is SGDLS and CDR2 YYNGEE. Deletions cut 3 bases from V and 9 bases from J, with 16 bases between. The CDR3 contains 14 residues. The CDR3 sequence is CASSGLRDFSEQFF. CDR3 nucleotide sequence: TGTGCCAGCAGCGGCCTACGGGACTTTTCTGAGCAGTTCTTC.

This chain connects TRBV4-3 to TRBJ1-5, with D unclear. The CDR3 length is 15 residues. Trimming removed 0 bases from V and 6 bases from J, with 12 bases in between. The germline V gene has CDR1 LGHNA and CDR2 YSLEER. CDR3 DNA sequence: TGCGCCAGCAGCCAAGATTTGGGAGGGATTCAGCCCCAGCATTTT. This encodes CASSQDLGGIQPQHF.

The rearrangement links TRBV7-9 to TRBJ1-1; D possibly corresponds to TRBD1 (6 bases). CDR3 length equals 15 residues. Germline values: CDR1 SEHNR, CDR2 FQNEAQ (reference sequence). Trimming took 5 bases from V and 1 from J, leaving 14 bases between them. Here the CDR3 DNA reads TGTGCCAGCAGCCTTACAGGGACGGCGAACACTGAAGCTTTCTTT. It yields the protein CASSLTGTANTEAFF.

This sequence joins TRBV7-9 and TRBJ2-7, with a possible D match to TRBD2 (5 bases). The germline gives CDR1 SEHNR, CDR2 FQNEAQ (reference sequence). The CDR3 loop spans 16 amino acids. V was trimmed by 5 bases and J by 0 bases, leaving 17 bases between them. The CDR3 DNA is TGTGCCAGCAGCGATCATGACTACCAGCTCTCCTACGAGCAGTACTTC. It specifies CASSDHDYQLSYEQYF. Full variable domain (missing parts from reference TRBV7-9 and TRBJ2-7): DTGVSQNPRHKITKRGQNVTFRCDPISEHNRLYWYRQTLGQGPEFLTYFQNEAQLEKSRLLSDRFSAERPKGSFSTLEIQRTEQGDSAMYLCASSDHDYQLSYEQYFGPGTRLTVT.

This clone showed up just once. This chain connects TRBV7-2 to TRBJ2-7; D may be TRBD1 (6 bases). V was pared by 3 bases and J by 3 bases, with 15 bases between. Germline CDR1 is SGHTA and CDR2 is FQGNSA. The CDR3 spans 15 residues. CDR3: CASSLVRTASYEQYF. CDR3 nucleotide sequence: TGTGCCAGCAGCTTGGTCCGGACAGCTAGCTACGAGCAGTACTTC.

The V call is TRBV7-9, the J call TRBJ1-1, with 7 bases aligning to TRBD1. Germline V gene lookup returns CDR1 SEHNR and CDR2 FQNEAQ (reference sequence). The CDR3 consists of 16 residues. V lost 7 bases, J lost 6 bases, and 17 bases stayed unmatched. The CDR3 loop reads CASTIYGSQGGAEAFF. CDR3 nucleotides: TGTGCCAGCACCATCTATGGGAGTCAGGGGGGCGCTGAAGCTTTCTTT.

This rearrangement joins TRBV29-1 to TRBJ2-3; 8 positions agree with TRBD1. V gave up 3 bases and J gave up 1 base; unmatched junction bases: 0. This CDR3 is built from 13 residues. Per the germline V gene, CDR1 is SQVTM and CDR2 is ANQGSEA. Here the CDR3 DNA reads TGCAGCGTTGAGACAGGGGGCACAGATACGCAGTATTTT. Protein: CSVETGGTDTQYF.

The chain employs TRBV4-2 and TRBJ1-1; tentative D call: TRBD1 (5 bases). Germline CDR1 LGHNA, CDR2 YNFKEQ. V was clipped by 1 base and J by 4 bases, with 10 bases between them. The CDR3 is 14 amino acids. The CDR3 DNA reads as TGTGCCAGCAGCCAAGTAGGGGAGGGCACTGAAGCTTTCTTT. Amino acids: CASSQVGEGTEAFF.